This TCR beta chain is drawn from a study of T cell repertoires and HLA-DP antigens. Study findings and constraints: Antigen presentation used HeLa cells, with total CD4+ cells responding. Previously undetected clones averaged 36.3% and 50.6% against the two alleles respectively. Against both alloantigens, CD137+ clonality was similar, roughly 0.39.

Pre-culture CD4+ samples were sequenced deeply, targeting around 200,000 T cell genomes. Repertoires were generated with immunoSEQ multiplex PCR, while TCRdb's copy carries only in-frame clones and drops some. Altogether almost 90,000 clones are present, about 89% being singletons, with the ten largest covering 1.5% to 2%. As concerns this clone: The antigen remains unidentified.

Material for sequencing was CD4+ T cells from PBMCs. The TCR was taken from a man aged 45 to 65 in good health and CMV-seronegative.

The CDR3 is CASSAGTGYGYTF. The CDR3 DNA sequence: TGTGCCAGCAGTGCCGGGACAGGCTATGGCTACACCTTC. V gene TRBV6-1 combines with J gene TRBJ1-2; 8 bases match TRBD1. There are 13 residues in the CDR3. The V and J ends lost 4 bases and 4 bases, in that order; junction bases with no gene match: 2. Germline loops: CDR1 MNHNS, CDR2 SASEGT.